The sequence of this TCR beta chain was determined in a study of cytomegalovirus exposure and HLA in healthy donors. A remark on this clone: The antigen is undetermined.

Study outcomes and limitations: Three chains linked to CMV were shown in vitro to be specific for CMV antigens. Among donors in an Asian-associated ancestry cluster, a later analysis reportedly found fewer N-insertions than the approximately 670-donor mean.

The PCR contained 60 Vbeta and 13 Jbeta primers. Authors' processing steps: It was a later analysis that counted roughly 79 million unique TCR beta chains, of which approximately 11 million were shared. Only in-frame clones appear in the TCRdb table, and some are missing; sequencing was by immunoSEQ multiplex PCR. V, J and clone size are those of that table, while D and trimming were read from the DNA. The data hold about 150,000 clones, with under 80% observed a single time. V shed 6 bases, J shed 0 bases, and the junction held 10 bases outside the gene matches. This CDR3 is 16 amino acids long. Looked up from germline, CDR1 is MNHNY and CDR2 is SVGAGI (reference sequence).

The chain is built from TRBV6-6 and TRBJ1-1; 7 nucleotides agree with TRBD1. The source of this sequence is a man younger than 30 in good health and CMV-seropositive. Source material: PBMCs. CDR3 sequence: CASSPLGGPLNTEAFF. The CDR3 bases are TGTGCCAGCAGCCCTCTAGGGGGCCCCCTGAACACTGAAGCTTTCTTT.